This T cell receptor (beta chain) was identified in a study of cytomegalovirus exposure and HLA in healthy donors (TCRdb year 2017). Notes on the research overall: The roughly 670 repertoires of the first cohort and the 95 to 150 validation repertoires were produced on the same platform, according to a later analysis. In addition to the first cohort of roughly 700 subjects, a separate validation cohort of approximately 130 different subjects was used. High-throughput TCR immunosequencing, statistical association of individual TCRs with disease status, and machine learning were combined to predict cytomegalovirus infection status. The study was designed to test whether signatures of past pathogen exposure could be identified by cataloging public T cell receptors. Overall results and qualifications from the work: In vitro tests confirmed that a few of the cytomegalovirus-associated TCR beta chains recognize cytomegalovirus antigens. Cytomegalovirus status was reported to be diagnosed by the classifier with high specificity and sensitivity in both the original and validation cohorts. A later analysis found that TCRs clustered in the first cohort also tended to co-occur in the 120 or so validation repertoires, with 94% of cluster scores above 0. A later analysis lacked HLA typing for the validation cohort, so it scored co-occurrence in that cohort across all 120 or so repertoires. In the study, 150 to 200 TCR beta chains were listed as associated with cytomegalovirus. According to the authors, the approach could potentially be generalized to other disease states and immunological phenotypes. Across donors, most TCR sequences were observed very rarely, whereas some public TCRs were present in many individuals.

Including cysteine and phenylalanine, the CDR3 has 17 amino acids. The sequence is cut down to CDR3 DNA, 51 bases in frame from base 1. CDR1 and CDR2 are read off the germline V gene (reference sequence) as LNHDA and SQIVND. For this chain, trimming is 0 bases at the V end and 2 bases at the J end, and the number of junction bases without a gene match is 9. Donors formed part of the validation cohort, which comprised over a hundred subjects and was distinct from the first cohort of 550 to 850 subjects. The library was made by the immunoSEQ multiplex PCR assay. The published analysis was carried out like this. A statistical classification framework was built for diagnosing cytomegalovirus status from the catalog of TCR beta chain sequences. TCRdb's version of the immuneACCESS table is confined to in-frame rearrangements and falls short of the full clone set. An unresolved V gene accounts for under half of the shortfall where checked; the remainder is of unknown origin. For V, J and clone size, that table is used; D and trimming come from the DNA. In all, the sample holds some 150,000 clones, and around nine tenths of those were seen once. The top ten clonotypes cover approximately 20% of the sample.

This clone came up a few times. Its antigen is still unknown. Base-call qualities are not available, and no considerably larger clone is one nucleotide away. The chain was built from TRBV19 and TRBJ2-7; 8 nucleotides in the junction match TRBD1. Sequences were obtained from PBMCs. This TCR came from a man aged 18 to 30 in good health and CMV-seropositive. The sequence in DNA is TGTGCCAGTAGTATAGACGCCCGGCGGGACAGGCCCTACGAGCAGTACTTC. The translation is CASSIDARRDRPYEQYF. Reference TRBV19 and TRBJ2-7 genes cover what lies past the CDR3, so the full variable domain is DGGITQSPKYLFRKEGQNVTLSCEQNLNHDAMYWYRQDPGQGLRLIYYSQIVNDFQKGDIAEGYSVSREKKESFPLTVTSAQKNPTAFYLCASSIDARRDRPYEQYFGPGTRLTVT.